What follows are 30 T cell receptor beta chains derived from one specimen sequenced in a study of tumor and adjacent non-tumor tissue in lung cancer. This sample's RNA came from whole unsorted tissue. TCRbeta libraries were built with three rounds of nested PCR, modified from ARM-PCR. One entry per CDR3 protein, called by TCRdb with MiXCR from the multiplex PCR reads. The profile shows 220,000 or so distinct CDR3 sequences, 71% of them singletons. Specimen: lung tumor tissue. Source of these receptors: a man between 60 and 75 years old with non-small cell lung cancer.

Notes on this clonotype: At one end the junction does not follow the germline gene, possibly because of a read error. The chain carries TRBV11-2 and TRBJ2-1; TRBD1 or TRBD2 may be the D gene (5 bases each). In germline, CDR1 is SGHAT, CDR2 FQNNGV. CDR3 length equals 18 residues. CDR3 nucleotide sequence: TGTACCAGCAGCTCCACCATAGTGGGGGAATCCTCCTACAATGAGCAGTTCTTC. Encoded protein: CTSSSTIVGESSYNEQFF.

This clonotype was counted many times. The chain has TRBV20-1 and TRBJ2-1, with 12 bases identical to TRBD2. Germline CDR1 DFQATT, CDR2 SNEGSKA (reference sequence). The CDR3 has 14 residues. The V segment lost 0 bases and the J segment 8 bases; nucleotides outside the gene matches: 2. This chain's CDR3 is CSARDLAGGDEQFF. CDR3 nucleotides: TGCAGTGCTAGAGATCTAGCGGGAGGGGATGAGCAGTTCTTC.

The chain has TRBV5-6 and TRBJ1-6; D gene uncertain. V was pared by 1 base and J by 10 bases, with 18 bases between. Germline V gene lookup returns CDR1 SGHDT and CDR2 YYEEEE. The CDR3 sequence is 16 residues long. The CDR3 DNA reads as TGTGCCAGCAGCTTGATGGCCGCCCAGAGCAACTCACCCCTCCACTTT. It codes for CASSLMAAQSNSPLHF.

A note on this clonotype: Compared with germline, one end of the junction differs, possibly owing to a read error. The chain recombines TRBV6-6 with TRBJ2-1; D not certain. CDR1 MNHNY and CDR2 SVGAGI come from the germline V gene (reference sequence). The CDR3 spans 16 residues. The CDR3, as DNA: TGTGCCAGCAGTTACGTAGTGGCGAGCTCCTACAATAAGCAGTTCTTC. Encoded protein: CASSYVVASSYNKQFF.

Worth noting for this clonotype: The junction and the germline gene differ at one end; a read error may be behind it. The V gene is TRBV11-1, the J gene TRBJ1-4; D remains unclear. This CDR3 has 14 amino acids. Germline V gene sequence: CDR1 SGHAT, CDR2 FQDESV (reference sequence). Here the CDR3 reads CASSSRGWGGKLLF. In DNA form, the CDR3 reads TGTGCCAGCAGTTCCCGGGGATGGGGTGGAAAACTGCTTTTT.

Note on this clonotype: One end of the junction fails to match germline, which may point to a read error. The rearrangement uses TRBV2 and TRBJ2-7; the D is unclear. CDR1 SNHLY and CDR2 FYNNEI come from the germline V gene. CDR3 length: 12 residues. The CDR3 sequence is CTSRTVGYEQYF. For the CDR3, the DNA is TGTACCAGCAGGACCGTAGGGTACGAGCAGTACTTC.

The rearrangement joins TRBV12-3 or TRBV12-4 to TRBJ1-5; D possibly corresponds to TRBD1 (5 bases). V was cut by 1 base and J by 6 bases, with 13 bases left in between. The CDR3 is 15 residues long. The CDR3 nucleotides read TGTGCCAGCAGTTTAGTACGAGGGAGGGGTCAGCCCCAGCATTTT. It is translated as CASSLVRGRGQPQHF.

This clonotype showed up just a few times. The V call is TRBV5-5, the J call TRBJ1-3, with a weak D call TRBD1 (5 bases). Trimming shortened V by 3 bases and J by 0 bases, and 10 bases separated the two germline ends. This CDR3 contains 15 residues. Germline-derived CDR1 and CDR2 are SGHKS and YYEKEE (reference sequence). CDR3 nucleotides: TGTGCCAGCAGCTCGGAGGGGAACTCTGGAAACACCATATATTTT. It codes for CASSSEGNSGNTIYF. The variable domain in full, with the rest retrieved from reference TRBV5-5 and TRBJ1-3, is DAGVTQSPTHLIKTRGQQVTLRCSPISGHKSVSWYQQVLGQGPQFIFQYYEKEERGRGNFPDRFSARQFPNYSSELNVNALLLGDSALYLCASSSEGNSGNTIYFGEGSWLTVV.

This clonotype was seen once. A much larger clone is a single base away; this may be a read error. The CDR3 loop reads CSGEPRDVSLWNREQFF. The CDR3 nucleotides read TGCAGCGGAGAACCTCGGGACGTCTCGTTGTGGAACCGTGAGCAGTTCTTC. This chain links TRBV29-1 with TRBJ2-1, with D perhaps given as TRBD1 or TRBD2 (5 bases each). V was clipped by 7 bases and J by 9 bases, with 31 bases between them. CDR1 and CDR2 from the germline V gene are SQVTM and ANQGSEA. This CDR3 is 17 amino acids long.

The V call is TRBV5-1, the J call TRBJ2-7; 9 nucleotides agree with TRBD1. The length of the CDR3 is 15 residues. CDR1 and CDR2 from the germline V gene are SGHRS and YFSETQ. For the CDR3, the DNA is TGCGTAAGCAGCCCAAGACAGGGGGGAACCTACGAGCAGTACTTC. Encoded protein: CVSSPRQGGTYEQYF.

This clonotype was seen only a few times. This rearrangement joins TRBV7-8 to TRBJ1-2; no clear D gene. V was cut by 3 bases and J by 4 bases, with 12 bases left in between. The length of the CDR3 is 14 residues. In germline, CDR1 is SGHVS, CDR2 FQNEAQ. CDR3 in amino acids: CASSLPGRGYGYTF. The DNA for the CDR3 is TGTGCCAGCAGCTTGCCCGGGCGCGGCTATGGCTACACCTTC.

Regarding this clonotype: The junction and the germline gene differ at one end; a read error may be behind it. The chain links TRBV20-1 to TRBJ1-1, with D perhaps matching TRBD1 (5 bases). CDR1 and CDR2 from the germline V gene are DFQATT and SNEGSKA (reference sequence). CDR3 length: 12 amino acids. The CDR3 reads CSVRIGDTEAFF. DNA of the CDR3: TGCAGTGTTAGAATAGGGGACACTGAAGCTTTCTTT.

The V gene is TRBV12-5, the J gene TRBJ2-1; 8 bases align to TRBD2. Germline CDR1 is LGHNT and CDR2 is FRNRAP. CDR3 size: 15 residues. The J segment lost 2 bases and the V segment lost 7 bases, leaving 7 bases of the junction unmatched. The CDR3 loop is CASALSSGAYNEQFF. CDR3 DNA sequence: TGTGCTAGTGCCCTCAGTAGCGGGGCCTACAATGAGCAGTTCTTC.

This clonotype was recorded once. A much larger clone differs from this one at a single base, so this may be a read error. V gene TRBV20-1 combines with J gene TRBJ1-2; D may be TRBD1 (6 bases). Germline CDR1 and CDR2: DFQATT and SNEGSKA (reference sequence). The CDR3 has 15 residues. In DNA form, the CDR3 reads TGCAGTGTTAGAGGTCGGGACAATCCTAACTATGGCTACACCTTC. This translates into CSVRGRDNPNYGYTF.

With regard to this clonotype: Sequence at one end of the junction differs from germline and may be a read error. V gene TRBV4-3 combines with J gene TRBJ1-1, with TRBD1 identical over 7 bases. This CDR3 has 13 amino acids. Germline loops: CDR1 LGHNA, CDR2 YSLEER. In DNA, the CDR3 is TGCACCAGCAGGCTGGACAGGTCCACTGAACCTTTCTTT. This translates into CTSRLDRSTEPFF.

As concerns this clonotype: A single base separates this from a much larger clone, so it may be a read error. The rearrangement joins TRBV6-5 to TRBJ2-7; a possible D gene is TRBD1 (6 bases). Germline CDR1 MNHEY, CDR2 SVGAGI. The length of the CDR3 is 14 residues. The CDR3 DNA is TGTGCCAGCTGTTATAACAGGGTGTCCTACGAGCAGTACTTC. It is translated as CASCYNRVSYEQYF.

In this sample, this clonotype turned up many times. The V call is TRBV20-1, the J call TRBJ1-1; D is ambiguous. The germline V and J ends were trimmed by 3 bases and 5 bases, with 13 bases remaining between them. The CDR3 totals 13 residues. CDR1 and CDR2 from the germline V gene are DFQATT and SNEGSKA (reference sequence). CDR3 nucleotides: TGCAGTGCTAGGGGTAGGGTGGGTACTGAAGCTTTCTTT. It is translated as CSARGRVGTEAFF.

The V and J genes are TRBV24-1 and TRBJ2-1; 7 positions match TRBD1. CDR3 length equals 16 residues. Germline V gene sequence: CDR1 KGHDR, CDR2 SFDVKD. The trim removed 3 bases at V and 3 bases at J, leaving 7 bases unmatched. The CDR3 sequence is CATSDMGQHLYNEQFF. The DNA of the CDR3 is TGTGCCACCAGTGATATGGGACAGCACCTCTACAATGAGCAGTTCTTC.

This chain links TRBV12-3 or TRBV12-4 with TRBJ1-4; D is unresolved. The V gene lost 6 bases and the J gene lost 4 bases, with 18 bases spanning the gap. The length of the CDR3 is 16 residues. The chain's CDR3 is CASRPAGQASNEKLFF. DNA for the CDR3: TGTGCCAGCAGGCCAGCTGGCCAGGCGAGTAATGAAAAACTGTTTTTT.

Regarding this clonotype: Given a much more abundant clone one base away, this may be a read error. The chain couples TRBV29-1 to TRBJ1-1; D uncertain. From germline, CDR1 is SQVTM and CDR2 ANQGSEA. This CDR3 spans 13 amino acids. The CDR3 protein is CSVEKVLNSEAFF. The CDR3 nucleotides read TGCAGCGTTGAGAAGGTACTGAACAGTGAAGCTTTCTTT.

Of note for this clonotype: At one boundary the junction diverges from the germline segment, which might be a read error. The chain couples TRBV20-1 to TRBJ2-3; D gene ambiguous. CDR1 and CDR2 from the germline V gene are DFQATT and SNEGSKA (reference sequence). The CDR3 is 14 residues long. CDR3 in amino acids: CSARAFANTDTQYF. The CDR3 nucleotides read TGCAGTGCTAGAGCGTTTGCGAACACAGATACACAGTATTTT.

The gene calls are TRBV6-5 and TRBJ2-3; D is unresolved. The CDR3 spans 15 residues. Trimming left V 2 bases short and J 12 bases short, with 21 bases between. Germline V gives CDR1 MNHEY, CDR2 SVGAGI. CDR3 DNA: TGTGCCAGCAGTTACACGGCAGAGGTTCCAGGTACACAGTATTTT. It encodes CASSYTAEVPGTQYF.

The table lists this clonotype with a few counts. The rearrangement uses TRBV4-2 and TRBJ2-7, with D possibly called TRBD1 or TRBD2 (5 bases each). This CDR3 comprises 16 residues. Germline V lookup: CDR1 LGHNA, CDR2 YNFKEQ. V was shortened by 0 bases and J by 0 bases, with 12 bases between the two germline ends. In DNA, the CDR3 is TGTGCCAGCAGCCAAGATCATCCAGGGAGCTCCTACGAGCAGTACTTC. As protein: CASSQDHPGSSYEQYF.

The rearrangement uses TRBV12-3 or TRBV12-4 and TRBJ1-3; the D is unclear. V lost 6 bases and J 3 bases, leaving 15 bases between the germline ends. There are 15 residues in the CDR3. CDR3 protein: CASSRDPAVGNTIYF. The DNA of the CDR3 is TGTGCCAGCAGCAGAGACCCCGCAGTTGGAAACACCATATATTTT.

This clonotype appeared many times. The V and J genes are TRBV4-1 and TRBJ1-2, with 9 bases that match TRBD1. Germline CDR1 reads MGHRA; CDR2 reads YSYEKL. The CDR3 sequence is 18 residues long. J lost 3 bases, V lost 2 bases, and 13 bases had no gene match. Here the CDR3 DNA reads TGCGCCAGCAGCCAACCGGGACAGGGTTTGCCCTCTGACTATGGCTACACCTTC. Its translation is CASSQPGQGLPSDYGYTF.

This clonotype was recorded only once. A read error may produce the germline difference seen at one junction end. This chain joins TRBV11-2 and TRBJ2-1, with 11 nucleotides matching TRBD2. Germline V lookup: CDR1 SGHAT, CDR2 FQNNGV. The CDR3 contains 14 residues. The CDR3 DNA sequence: TGTGCCAGCAACTTAGCGGGGGGGTACAATGAGCAATTCTTC. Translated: CASNLAGGYNEQFF.

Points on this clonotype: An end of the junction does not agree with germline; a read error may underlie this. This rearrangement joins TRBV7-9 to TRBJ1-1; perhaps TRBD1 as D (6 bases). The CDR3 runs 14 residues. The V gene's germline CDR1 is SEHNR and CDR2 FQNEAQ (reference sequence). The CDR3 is CARSLWSRGTEAFF. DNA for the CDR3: TGTGCCAGGAGCTTATGGAGCAGGGGCACTGAAGCTTTCTTT. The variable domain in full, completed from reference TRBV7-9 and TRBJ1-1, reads DTGVSQNPRHKITKRGQNVTFRCDPISEHNRLYWYRQTLGQGPEFLTYFQNEAQLEKSRLLSDRFSAERPKGSFSTLEIQRTEQGDSAMYLCARSLWSRGTEAFFGQGTRLTVV.

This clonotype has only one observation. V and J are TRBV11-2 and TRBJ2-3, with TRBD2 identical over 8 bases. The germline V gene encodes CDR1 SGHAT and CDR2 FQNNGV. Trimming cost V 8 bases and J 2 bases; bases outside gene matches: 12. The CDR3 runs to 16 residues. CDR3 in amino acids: CASGRTSWGYTDTQYF. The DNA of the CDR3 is TGTGCCAGCGGCCGGACTAGCTGGGGGTACACAGATACGCAGTATTTT.

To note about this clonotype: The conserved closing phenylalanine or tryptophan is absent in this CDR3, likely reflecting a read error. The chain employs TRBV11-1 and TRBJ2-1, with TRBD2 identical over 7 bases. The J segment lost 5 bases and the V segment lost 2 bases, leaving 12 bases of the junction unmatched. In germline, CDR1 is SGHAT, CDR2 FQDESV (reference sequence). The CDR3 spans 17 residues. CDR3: CASSLSRLAVGNNEQFL. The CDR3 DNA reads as TGTGCCAGCAGCTTATCACGGCTAGCGGTAGGCAACAATGAGCAGTTCTTA.

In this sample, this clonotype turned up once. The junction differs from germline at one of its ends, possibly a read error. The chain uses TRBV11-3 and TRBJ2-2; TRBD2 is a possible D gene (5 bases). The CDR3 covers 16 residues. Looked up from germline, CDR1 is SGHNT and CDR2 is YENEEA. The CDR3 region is CASSLVRRRFTGELFF. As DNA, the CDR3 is TGTGCCAGCAGCTTAGTAAGGAGGCGCTTCACCGGGGAGCTGTTTTTC.